This T cell receptor (beta chain) was found in a study of cytomegalovirus exposure and HLA in healthy donors. Study details: Some 87 million unique TCRs from HLA-typed donors were held in an early release of data.

Note on this clone: Its antigen remains unidentified.

The PCR employed 60 Vbeta primers together with 13 Jbeta primers. Source study methods: Later work found 80 million to 85 million unique TCR beta chains, with around 10 million shared. Here immunoSEQ multiplex PCR was the method, and the copy in TCRdb shows in-frame clones only, minus some. V and J calls and clone size follow that table, whereas D and trimming were derived from the DNA. The sample consists of some 80,000 clones, over 75% of them appearing once. Study-level points and caveats: It was reportedly the case that the classifier diagnosed cytomegalovirus status with high specificity and sensitivity. Sequencing probably produced one cluster of sequence variants that were highly shared.

Trimming took 4 bases from V and 2 from J; bases not matched to a gene: 6. Germline assignment: CDR1 SEHNR and CDR2 FQNEAQ (reference sequence). This CDR3 contains 15 residues. The receptor was derived from a man aged 50-59 years in good health and CMV-seronegative. Sequenced sample: PBMCs. The chain carries TRBV7-9 and TRBJ1-2; 8 positions agree with TRBD1. CDR3 residues: CASSSRGRENYGYTF. The CDR3 region has the DNA TGTGCCAGCAGCTCCAGGGGGCGCGAAAACTATGGCTACACCTTC.